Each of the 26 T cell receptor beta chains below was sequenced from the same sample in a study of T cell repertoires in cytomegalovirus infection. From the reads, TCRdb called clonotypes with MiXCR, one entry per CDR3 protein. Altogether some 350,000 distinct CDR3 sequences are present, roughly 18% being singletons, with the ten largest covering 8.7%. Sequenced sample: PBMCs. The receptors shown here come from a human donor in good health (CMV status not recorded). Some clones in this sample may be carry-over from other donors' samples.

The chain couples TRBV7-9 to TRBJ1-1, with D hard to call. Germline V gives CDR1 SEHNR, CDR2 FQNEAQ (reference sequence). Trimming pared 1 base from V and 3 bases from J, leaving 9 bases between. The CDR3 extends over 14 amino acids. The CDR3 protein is CASSLEGIDTEAFF. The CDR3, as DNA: TGTGCCAGCAGCTTAGAAGGGATTGACACTGAAGCTTTCTTT. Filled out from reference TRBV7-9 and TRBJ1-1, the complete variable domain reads DTGVSQNPRHKITKRGQNVTFRCDPISEHNRLYWYRQTLGQGPEFLTYFQNEAQLEKSRLLSDRFSAERPKGSFSTLEIQRTEQGDSAMYLCASSLEGIDTEAFFGQGTRLTVV.

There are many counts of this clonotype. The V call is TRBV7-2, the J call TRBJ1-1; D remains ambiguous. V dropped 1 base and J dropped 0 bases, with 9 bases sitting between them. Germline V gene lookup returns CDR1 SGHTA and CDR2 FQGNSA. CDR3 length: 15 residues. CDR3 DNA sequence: TGTGCCAGCAGCTTAGATTATGGCATGAACACTGAAGCTTTCTTT. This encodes CASSLDYGMNTEAFF.

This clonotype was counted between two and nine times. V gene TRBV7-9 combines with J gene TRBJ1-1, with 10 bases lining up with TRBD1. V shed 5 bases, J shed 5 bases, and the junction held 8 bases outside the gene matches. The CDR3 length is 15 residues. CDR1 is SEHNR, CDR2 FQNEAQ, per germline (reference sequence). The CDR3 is CASSNSDRGRTEAFF. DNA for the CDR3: TGTGCCAGCAGCAACTCAGACAGGGGGCGGACTGAAGCTTTCTTT.

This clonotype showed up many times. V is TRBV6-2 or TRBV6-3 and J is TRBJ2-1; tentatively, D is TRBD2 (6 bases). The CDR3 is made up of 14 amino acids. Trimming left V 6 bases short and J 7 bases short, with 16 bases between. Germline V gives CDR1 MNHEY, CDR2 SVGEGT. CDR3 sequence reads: CASSLGLKENEQFF. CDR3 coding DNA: TGTGCCAGCAGCTTGGGACTGAAGGAGAATGAGCAGTTCTTC.

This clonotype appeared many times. This CDR3 reads CASSPTGQGLTYYSGANVLTF. The CDR3 DNA sequence: TGTGCCAGCAGCCCGACAGGACAGGGACTCACCTACTACTCTGGGGCCAACGTCCTGACTTTC. The J gene is TRBJ2-6, the V gene TRBV7-6; 8 nucleotides match TRBD1. The ends lost 5 bases at V and 0 bases at J; junction bases unmatched: 18. From germline, CDR1 is SGHVS and CDR2 FNYEAQ. CDR3 length equals 21 residues.

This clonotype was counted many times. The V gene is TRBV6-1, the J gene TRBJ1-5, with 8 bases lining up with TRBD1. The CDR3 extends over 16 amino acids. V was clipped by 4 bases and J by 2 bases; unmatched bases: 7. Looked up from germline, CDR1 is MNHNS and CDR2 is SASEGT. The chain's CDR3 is CASSGFDRGGNQPQHF. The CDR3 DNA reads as TGTGCCAGCAGTGGATTCGACAGGGGAGGCAATCAGCCCCAGCATTTT.

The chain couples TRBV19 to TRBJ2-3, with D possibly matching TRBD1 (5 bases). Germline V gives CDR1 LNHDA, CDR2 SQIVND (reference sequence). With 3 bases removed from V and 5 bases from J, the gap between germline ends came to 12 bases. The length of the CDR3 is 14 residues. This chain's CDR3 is CASSMAGLGDTQYF. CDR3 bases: TGTGCCAGTAGTATGGCAGGGCTGGGAGATACGCAGTATTTT.

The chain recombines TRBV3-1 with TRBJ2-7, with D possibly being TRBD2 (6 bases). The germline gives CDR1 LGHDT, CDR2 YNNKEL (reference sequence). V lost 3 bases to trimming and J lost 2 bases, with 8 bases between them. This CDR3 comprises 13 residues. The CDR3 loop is CASSHSGAYEQYF. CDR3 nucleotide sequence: TGTGCCAGCAGCCATTCGGGGGCCTACGAGCAGTACTTC.

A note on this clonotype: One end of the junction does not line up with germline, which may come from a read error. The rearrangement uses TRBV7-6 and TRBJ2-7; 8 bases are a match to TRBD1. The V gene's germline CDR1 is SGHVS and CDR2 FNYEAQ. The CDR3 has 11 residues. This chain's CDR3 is CASSSTGAKDF. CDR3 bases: TGTGCCAGCAGCTCGACAGGGGCAAAGGACTTC.

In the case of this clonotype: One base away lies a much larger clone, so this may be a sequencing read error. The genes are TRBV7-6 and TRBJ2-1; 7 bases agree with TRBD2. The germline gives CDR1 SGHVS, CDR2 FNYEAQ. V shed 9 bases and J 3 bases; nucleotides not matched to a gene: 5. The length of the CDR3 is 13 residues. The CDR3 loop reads CARSRDYYNEQFF. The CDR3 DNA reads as TGTGCCAGAAGCAGGGACTACTACAATGAGCAGTTCTTC.

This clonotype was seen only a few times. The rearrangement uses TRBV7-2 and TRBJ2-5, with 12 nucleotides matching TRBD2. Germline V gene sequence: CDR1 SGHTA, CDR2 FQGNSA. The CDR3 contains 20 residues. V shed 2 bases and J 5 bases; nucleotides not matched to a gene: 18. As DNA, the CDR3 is TGTGCCAGCAGCTTATTTGTTCTTCGCCGACTAGCGGGAGAGCAGGAGACCCAGTACTTC. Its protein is CASSLFVLRRLAGEQETQYF.

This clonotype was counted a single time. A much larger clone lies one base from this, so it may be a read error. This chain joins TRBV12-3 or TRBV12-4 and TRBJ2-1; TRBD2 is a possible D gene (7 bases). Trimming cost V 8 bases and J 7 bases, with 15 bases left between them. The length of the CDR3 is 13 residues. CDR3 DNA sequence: TGTGCCAGCCTCGAGGGGGGGGTGAATGAGCAGTTCTTC. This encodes CASLEGGVNEQFF.

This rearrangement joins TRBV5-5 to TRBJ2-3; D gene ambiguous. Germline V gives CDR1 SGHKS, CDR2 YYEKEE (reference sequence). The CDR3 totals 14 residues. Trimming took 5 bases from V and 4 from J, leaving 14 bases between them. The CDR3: CASRSASPPDTQYF. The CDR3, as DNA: TGTGCCAGCAGGTCTGCTTCCCCCCCAGATACGCAGTATTTT.

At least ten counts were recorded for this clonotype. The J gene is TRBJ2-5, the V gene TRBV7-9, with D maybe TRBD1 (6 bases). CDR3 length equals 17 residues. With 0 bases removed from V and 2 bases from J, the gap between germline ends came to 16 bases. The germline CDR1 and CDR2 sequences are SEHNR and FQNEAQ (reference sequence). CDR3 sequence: CASSLARWTDRQETQYF. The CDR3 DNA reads TGTGCCAGCAGCTTAGCGCGCTGGACAGATAGACAAGAGACCCAGTACTTC.

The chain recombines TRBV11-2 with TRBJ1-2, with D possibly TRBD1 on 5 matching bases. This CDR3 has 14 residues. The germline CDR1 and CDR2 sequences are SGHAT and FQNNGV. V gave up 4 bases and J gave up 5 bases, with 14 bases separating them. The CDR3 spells CASSSQGNPYGYTF. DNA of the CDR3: TGTGCCAGCAGCTCTCAGGGTAACCCATATGGCTACACCTTC.

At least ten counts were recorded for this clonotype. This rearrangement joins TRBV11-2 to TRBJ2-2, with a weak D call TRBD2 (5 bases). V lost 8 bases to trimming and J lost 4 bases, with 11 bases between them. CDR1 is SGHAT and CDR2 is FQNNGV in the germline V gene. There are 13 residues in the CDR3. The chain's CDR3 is CASRREGTGELFF. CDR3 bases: TGTGCCAGCCGGCGCGAGGGCACCGGGGAGCTGTTTTTT.

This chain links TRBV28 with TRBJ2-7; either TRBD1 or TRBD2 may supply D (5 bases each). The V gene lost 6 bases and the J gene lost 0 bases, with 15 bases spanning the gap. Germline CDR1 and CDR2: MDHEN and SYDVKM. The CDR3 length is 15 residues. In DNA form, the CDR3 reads TGTGCCAGCAGGTCGACCCGGGACCCCTCCTACGAGCAGTACTTC. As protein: CASRSTRDPSYEQYF.

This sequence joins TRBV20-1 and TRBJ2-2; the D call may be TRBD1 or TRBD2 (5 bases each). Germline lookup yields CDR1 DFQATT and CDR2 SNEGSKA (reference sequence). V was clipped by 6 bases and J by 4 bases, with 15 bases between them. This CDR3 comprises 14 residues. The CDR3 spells CSASRGAITGELFF. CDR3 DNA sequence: TGCAGTGCCAGCCGAGGGGCGATCACCGGGGAGCTGTTTTTT.

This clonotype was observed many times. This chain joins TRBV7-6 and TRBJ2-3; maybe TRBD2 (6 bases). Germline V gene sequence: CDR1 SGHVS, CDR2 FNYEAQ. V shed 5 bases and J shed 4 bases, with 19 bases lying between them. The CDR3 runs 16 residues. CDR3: CASSPLGGVEADTQYF. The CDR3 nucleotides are TGTGCCAGCAGCCCGTTGGGGGGAGTAGAGGCAGATACGCAGTATTTT. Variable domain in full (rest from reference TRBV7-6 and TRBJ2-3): GAGVSQSPRYKVTKRGQDVALRCDPISGHVSLYWYRQALGQGPEFLTYFNYEAQQDKSGLPNDRFSAERPEGSISTLTIQRTEQRDSAMYRCASSPLGGVEADTQYFGPGTRLTVL.

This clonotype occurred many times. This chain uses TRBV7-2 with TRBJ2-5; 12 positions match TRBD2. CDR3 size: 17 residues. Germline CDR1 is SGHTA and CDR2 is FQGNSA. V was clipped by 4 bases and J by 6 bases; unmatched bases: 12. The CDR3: CASSSSGRAGVGKTQYF. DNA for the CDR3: TGTGCCAGCAGCTCTAGCGGGAGGGCCGGGGTGGGAAAGACCCAGTACTTC.

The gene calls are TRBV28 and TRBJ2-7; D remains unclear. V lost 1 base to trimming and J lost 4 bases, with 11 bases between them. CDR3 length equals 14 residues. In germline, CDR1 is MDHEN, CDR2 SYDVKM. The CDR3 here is CASSLFRLPYEQYF. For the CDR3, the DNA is TGTGCCAGCAGTTTATTTCGGCTCCCATACGAGCAGTACTTC.

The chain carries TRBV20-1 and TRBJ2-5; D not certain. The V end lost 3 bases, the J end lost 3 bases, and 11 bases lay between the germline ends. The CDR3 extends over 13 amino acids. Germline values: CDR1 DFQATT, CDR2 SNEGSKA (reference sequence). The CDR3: CSARSPSKETQYF. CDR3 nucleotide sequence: TGCAGTGCTAGGTCCCCTAGTAAAGAGACCCAGTACTTC.

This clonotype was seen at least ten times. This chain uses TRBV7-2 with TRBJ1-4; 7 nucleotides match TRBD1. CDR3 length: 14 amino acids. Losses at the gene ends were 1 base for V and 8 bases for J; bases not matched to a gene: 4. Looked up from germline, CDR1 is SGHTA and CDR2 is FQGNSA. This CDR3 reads CASSLGRGGEKLFF. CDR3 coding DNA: TGTGCCAGCAGCTTAGGCAGGGGGGGCGAAAAACTGTTTTTT.

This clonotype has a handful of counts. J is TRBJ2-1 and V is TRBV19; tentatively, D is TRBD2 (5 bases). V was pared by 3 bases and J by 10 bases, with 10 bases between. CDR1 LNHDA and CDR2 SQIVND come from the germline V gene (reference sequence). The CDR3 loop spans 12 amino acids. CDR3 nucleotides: TGTGCCAGTAGTATCGGGGTAAGGGAGCAGTTCTTC. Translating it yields CASSIGVREQFF.

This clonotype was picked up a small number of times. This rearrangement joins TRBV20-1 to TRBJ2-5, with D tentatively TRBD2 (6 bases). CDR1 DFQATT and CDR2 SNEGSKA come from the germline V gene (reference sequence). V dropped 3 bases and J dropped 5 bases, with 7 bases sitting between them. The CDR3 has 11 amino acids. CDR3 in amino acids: CSAREGETQYF. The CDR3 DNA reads TGCAGTGCTAGGGAGGGGGAGACCCAGTACTTC.

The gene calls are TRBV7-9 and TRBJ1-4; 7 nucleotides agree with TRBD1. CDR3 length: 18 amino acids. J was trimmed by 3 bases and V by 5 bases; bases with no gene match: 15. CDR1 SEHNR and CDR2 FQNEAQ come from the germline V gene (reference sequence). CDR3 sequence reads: CASSPLPGQSAPNEKLFF. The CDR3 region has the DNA TGTGCCAGCAGCCCCCTCCCGGGACAGAGTGCACCTAATGAAAAACTGTTTTTT.